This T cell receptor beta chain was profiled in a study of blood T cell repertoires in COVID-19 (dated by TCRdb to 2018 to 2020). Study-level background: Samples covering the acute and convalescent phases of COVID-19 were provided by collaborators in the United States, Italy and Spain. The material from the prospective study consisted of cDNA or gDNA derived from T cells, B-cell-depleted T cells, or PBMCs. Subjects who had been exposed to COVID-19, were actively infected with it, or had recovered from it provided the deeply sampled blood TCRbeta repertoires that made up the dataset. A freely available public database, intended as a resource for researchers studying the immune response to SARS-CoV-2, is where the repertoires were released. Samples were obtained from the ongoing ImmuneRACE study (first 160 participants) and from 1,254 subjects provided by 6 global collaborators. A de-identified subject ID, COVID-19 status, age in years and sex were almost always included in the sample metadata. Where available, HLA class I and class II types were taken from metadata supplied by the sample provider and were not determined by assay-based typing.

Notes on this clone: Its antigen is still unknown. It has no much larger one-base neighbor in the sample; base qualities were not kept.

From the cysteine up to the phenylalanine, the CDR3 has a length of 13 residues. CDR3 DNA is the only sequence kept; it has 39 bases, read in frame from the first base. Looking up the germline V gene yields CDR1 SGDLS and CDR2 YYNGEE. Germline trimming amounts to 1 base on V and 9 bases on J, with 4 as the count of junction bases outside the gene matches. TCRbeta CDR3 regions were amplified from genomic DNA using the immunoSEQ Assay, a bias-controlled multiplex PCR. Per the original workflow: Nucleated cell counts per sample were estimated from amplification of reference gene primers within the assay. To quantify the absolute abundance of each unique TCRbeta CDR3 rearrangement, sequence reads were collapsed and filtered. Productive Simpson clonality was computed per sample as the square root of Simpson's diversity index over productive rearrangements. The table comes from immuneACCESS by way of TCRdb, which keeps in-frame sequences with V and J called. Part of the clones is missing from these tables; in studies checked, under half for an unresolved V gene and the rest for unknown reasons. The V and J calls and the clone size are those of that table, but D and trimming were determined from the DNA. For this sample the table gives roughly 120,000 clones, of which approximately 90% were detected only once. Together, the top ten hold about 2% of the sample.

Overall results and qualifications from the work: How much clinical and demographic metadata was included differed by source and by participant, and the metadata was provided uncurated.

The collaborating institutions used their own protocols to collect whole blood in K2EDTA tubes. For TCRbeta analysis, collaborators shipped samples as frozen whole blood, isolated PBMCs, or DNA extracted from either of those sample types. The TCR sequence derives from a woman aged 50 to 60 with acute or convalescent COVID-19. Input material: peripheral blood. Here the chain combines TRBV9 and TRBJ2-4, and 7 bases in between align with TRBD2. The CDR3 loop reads CASSVTGEGIQYF. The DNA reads TGTGCCAGCAGCGTAACGGGGGAGGGCATTCAGTACTTC.